The next 5 T cell receptor beta chains were all read from a single sample in a study of Ad26.COV2.S vaccination and SARS-CoV-2 variants. Produced via immunoSEQ multiplex PCR; TCRdb's table is partial and in-frame only. The data contain 400,000 or so clones, 75% to 90% of them singletons. The treatment: about 20 received Ad26.COV2.S at low or high dose, single or two shots; roughly five received placebo; per-sample allocation not given. Sampling occurred on day 63 after the first vaccine or placebo injection. Material: peripheral blood, obtained in a trial of Ad26.COV2.S vaccine versus placebo. The receptors were sampled from a person between 18 and 60 years old who received the Ad26.COV2.S COVID-19 vaccine or a placebo.

This clone appeared once. V and J are TRBV6-1 and TRBJ2-7, with TRBD1 as a possible D gene (6 bases). The CDR3 extends over 16 amino acids. Germline V gives CDR1 MNHNS, CDR2 SASEGT. The V end lost 4 bases, the J end lost 2 bases, and 18 bases lay between the germline ends. CDR3 amino acids: CASSAGRDITTYEQYF. CDR3 sequence (DNA): TGTGCCAGCAGTGCTGGACGGGACATAACCACCTACGAGCAGTACTTC.

This rearrangement joins TRBV2 to TRBJ1-5; D not certain. V shed 5 bases and J shed 0 bases, with 20 bases lying between them. The CDR3 is 18 amino acids. Looked up from germline, CDR1 is SNHLY and CDR2 is FYNNEI. CDR3 sequence reads: CASSLGPEVEVSNQPQHF. In DNA, the CDR3 is TGTGCCAGCAGTTTAGGACCCGAGGTCGAGGTTAGCAATCAGCCCCAGCATTTT.

The table lists this clone with a count of one. The rearrangement uses TRBV7-8 and TRBJ2-2; TRBD2 is a possible D gene (5 bases). Trimming removed 3 bases at V and 0 bases at J, with 8 bases between. CDR1 SGHVS and CDR2 FQNEAQ come from the germline V gene. There are 15 residues in the CDR3. CDR3 protein: CASSFGGPNTGELFF. The CDR3 region has the DNA TGTGCCAGCAGCTTTGGCGGGCCGAACACCGGGGAGCTGTTTTTT. Variable domain in full (rest from reference TRBV7-8 and TRBJ2-2): GAGVSQSPRYKVAKRGQDVALRCDPISGHVSLFWYQQALGQGPEFLTYFQNEAQLDKSGLPSDRFFAERPEGSVSTLKIQRTQQEDSAVYLCASSFGGPNTGELFFGEGSRLTVL.

This rearrangement joins TRBV3-1 (or the pseudogene TRBV3-2) to TRBJ1-3; D is undetermined. Germline CDR1 LGHDT, CDR2 YNNKEL (reference sequence). Trimming removed 1 base at V and 0 bases at J, with 7 bases between. This CDR3 is 15 amino acids long. The CDR3 bases are TGTGCCAGCAGCCAAGTGCCCAGCTCTGGAAACACCATATATTTT. This codes for CASSQVPSSGNTIYF.

This rearrangement joins TRBV5-6 to TRBJ1-2, with D possibly matching TRBD1 (6 bases). This CDR3 region has 16 residues. The germline gives CDR1 SGHDT, CDR2 YYEEEE. Between the trimmed V and J ends, which lost 4 bases and 1 base, there was a span of 17 bases. Here the CDR3 reads CASSPEVGAINYGYTF. DNA of the CDR3: TGTGCCAGCAGCCCTGAGGTGGGGGCGATTAACTATGGCTACACCTTC.